One and the same sample provided the 26 T cell receptor beta chains below, sequenced in a study of blood T cell repertoires in COVID-19. Repertoires were generated with immunoSEQ multiplex PCR, while TCRdb's copy carries only in-frame clones and drops some. The sample holds 250,000 to 350,000 clones; around 90% are singletons and the top ten take roughly 6.7%. The sample consisted of peripheral blood. These receptors all come from a man younger than 30 who had recovered from COVID-19.

V is TRBV4-3 and J is TRBJ1-6; D perhaps matches TRBD1 (6 bases). Deletions cut 0 bases from V and 10 bases from J, with 19 bases between. The CDR3 contains 17 residues. The V gene's germline CDR1 is LGHNA and CDR2 YSLEER. The CDR3 region has the DNA TGCGCCAGCAGCCAAGATCCTAAACAGGGAGAGAACTCACCCCTCCACTTT. Protein product: CASSQDPKQGENSPLHF.

The V call is TRBV7-2, the J call TRBJ1-1; possible D gene TRBD1, 6 bases. Looked up from germline, CDR1 is SGHTA and CDR2 is FQGNSA. V was clipped by 1 base and J by 1 base, with 7 bases between them. The CDR3 spans 14 residues. CDR3 sequence (DNA): TGTGCCAGCAGCTTAGTACAGGGGAACACTGAAGCTTTCTTT. Amino acids: CASSLVQGNTEAFF.

This chain links TRBV9 with TRBJ1-2; tentative D call: TRBD1 (6 bases). V was cut by 4 bases and J by 4 bases, with 14 bases left in between. Per the germline V gene, CDR1 is SGDLS and CDR2 is YYNGEE. CDR3 length: 14 amino acids. CDR3 sequence reads: CASSTWEGGYGYTF. The CDR3 region has the DNA TGTGCCAGCAGCACCTGGGAGGGGGGCTATGGCTACACCTTC.

This sequence joins TRBV6-5 and TRBJ1-6, with D perhaps TRBD1 (5 bases). CDR1 and CDR2 (germline): MNHEY, SVGAGI. The CDR3 totals 16 residues. V lost 2 bases and J 7 bases, leaving 15 bases between the germline ends. The CDR3 loop reads CASSYRGGARNSPLHF. CDR3 sequence (DNA): TGTGCCAGCAGTTACCGGGGAGGGGCAAGGAATTCACCCCTCCACTTT.

The rearrangement joins TRBV11-3 to TRBJ2-3, with D tentatively TRBD1 (5 bases). The CDR3 is 15 residues long. The V end was cut by 1 base, the J end by 4 bases, with 12 bases between. Germline V gene sequence: CDR1 SGHNT, CDR2 YENEEA. Here the CDR3 reads CASSLGGPRADTQYF. CDR3 sequence (DNA): TGTGCCAGCAGCTTAGGCGGACCCAGGGCAGATACGCAGTATTTT.

The chain recombines TRBV5-1 with TRBJ2-3, with TRBD1 matching 7 bases. Germline V gives CDR1 SGHRS, CDR2 YFSETQ. The CDR3 consists of 14 residues. With V trimmed by 4 bases and J by 6 bases, 8 bases remained unmatched. The chain's CDR3 is CASSDRDRGDTQYF. In nucleotides, the CDR3 is TGCGCCAGCAGCGACCGGGACAGAGGGGATACGCAGTATTTT.

This clone was counted a few times. The chain is built from TRBV11-2 and TRBJ2-2, with 7 bases fitting TRBD2. The CDR3 is 16 residues long. With V trimmed by 1 base and J by 3 bases, 5 bases remained unmatched. The germline gives CDR1 SGHAT, CDR2 FQNNGV. The CDR3 spells CASSLGLAADTGELFF. CDR3 sequence (DNA): TGTGCCAGCAGCTTAGGGCTAGCGGCGGACACCGGGGAGCTGTTTTTT.

The rearrangement uses TRBV4-3 and TRBJ2-2, with D possibly being TRBD1 (5 bases). This CDR3 has 15 residues. CDR1 LGHNA and CDR2 YSLEER come from the germline V gene. V dropped 1 base and J dropped 5 bases, with 11 bases sitting between them. The CDR3 nucleotides read TGCGCCAGCAGCCAAGGGCCCAGGGAAACCGGGGAGCTGTTTTTT. Translating it yields CASSQGPRETGELFF.

The chain employs TRBV2 and TRBJ2-2; D call uncertain. V was shortened by 4 bases and J by 5 bases, with 11 bases between the two germline ends. The CDR3 covers 14 residues. Germline V gene sequence: CDR1 SNHLY, CDR2 FYNNEI. The CDR3: CASSGSFSTGELFF. The CDR3 bases are TGTGCCAGCAGTGGCAGTTTTTCAACCGGGGAGCTGTTTTTT.

The chain links TRBV2 to TRBJ1-2; TRBD1 might be the D (5 bases). Trimming took off 7 bases at V and 6 bases at J, with 18 bases between the two ends. This CDR3 region has 14 residues. Per germline, CDR1 SNHLY and CDR2 FYNNEI. CDR3 amino acids: CASNRIDSMNGYTF. CDR3 nucleotide sequence: TGTGCCAGCAACCGAATCGACAGTATGAATGGCTACACCTTC.

The chain combines TRBV6-2 or TRBV6-3 with TRBJ2-5; 7 nucleotides align to TRBD2. CDR1 is MNHEY, CDR2 SVGEGT, per germline. The CDR3 runs to 17 residues. After removal of 2 bases from V and 8 bases from J, the junction contained 17 bases not matched to a gene. CDR3 nucleotide sequence: TGTGCCAGCAGTTACCCCCACTCATCCACCGGGACTACCACCCAGTACTTC. Translation: CASSYPHSSTGTTTQYF.

The CDR3 sequence is CASSLVSRETQYF. The CDR3 DNA is TGTGCCAGCAGCTTGGTGTCGAGGGAGACCCAGTACTTC. The chain carries TRBV5-6 and TRBJ2-5; D uncertain. V lost 0 bases, J lost 5 bases, and 8 bases lay in between. The CDR3 has 13 amino acids. Germline loops: CDR1 SGHDT, CDR2 YYEEEE.

The genes are TRBV13 and TRBJ1-1; D is unresolved. Trimming left V 2 bases short and J 1 base short, with 5 bases between. The length of the CDR3 is 13 residues. Germline CDR1 and CDR2: PRHDT and FYEKMQ (reference sequence). This chain's CDR3 is CASSLTGNTEAFF. The CDR3 bases are TGTGCCAGCAGCTTAACCGGGAACACTGAAGCTTTCTTT.

The table lists this clone with a few counts. The chain employs TRBV4-2 and TRBJ2-1; TRBD1 aligns across 8 bases. V shed 3 bases, J shed 0 bases, and the junction held 4 bases outside the gene matches. CDR3 size: 16 residues. Germline values: CDR1 LGHNA, CDR2 YNFKEQ. CDR3 loop: CASSQTDRGSYNEQFF. The CDR3 nucleotides are TGTGCCAGCAGCCAGACCGACAGGGGCTCCTACAATGAGCAGTTCTTC.

The V call is TRBV7-9, the J call TRBJ1-4, with D possibly being TRBD1 (5 bases). The germline V gene encodes CDR1 SEHNR and CDR2 FQNEAQ (reference sequence). This CDR3 is built from 14 residues. The V end was cut by 2 bases, the J end by 5 bases, with 9 bases between. The CDR3 protein is CASSLQGSNEKLFF. CDR3 nucleotides: TGTGCCAGCAGCTTACAGGGCTCAAATGAAAAACTGTTTTTT.

This clone was picked up a small number of times. The chain joins TRBV9 to TRBJ2-2, with TRBD1 matching 7 bases. Trimming at V came to 5 bases and at J to 7 bases, leaving 11 bases not matched to a gene. Germline V gene sequence: CDR1 SGDLS, CDR2 YYNGEE. CDR3 length: 15 residues. The CDR3: CASRTGTQTFGELFF. The CDR3, as DNA: TGTGCCAGCAGGACAGGGACCCAAACGTTCGGGGAGCTGTTTTTT.

The V and J genes are TRBV19 and TRBJ2-1, with unresolved D. V was shortened by 7 bases and J by 5 bases, with 9 bases between the two germline ends. There are 12 residues in the CDR3. Germline CDR1 reads LNHDA; CDR2 reads SQIVND (reference sequence). Here the CDR3 DNA reads TGTGCCAGTAAATCCCAAAACAATGAGCAGTTCTTC. Amino acids: CASKSQNNEQFF.

The chain carries TRBV7-9 and TRBJ2-7; no definite D call. Germline values: CDR1 SEHNR, CDR2 FQNEAQ (reference sequence). The CDR3 has 12 amino acids. Trimming removed 4 bases at V and 3 bases at J, with 7 bases between. The CDR3 DNA is TGTGCCAGCAGCTCTAGGTTCTACGAGCAGTACTTC. Residues: CASSSRFYEQYF.

Comment on this clone: Other DNA sequences in the sample encode the same CDR3. The chain recombines TRBV6-5 with TRBJ2-7; the match to TRBD1 covers 10 bases. This CDR3 comprises 15 residues. V lost 6 bases to trimming and J lost 2 bases; unmatched junction nucleotides: 7. CDR1 is MNHEY and CDR2 is SVGAGI in the germline V gene. The CDR3 loop is CASRRGDRGPYEQYF. CDR3 sequence (DNA): TGTGCCAGCAGACGGGGGGACAGGGGACCCTACGAGCAGTACTTC.

This chain joins TRBV6-5 and TRBJ1-1; TRBD1 aligns across 8 bases. The ends lost 2 bases at V and 3 bases at J; junction bases unmatched: 2. The length of the CDR3 is 14 residues. Germline V gene data show CDR1 as MNHEY and CDR2 as SVGAGI. The CDR3 coding sequence is TGTGCCAGCAGTTACCAGGGGGCGGACACTGAAGCTTTCTTT. The encoded protein is CASSYQGADTEAFF.

This clone appeared a single time. The V call is TRBV28, the J call TRBJ2-2; 7 nucleotides match TRBD2. The germline CDR1 and CDR2 sequences are MDHEN and SYDVKM. V shed 7 bases and J 7 bases; nucleotides not matched to a gene: 9. The CDR3 is 14 amino acids. The CDR3 reads CASTPAGADGELFF. DNA of the CDR3: TGTGCCAGCACTCCGGCGGGAGCGGACGGGGAGCTGTTTTTT.

This chain uses TRBV7-9 with TRBJ1-2; TRBD1 matches at 8 bases. J lost 8 bases, V lost 3 bases, and 8 bases had no gene match. The CDR3 is 14 amino acids. Germline V lookup: CDR1 SEHNR, CDR2 FQNEAQ (reference sequence). The CDR3 nucleotides read TGTGCCAGCAGCTTCCAGACAGGGGTGGAGGGCTACACCTTC. It is translated as CASSFQTGVEGYTF.

CDR3 amino acids: CASSFTGFGDEQYF. The CDR3 coding sequence is TGTGCCAGCAGCTTCACAGGGTTTGGGGACGAGCAGTACTTC. This chain joins TRBV27 and TRBJ2-7, with TRBD1 as a possible D gene (6 bases). Germline-derived CDR1 and CDR2 are MNHEY and SMNVEV (reference sequence). The CDR3 loop spans 14 amino acids. V was pared by 6 bases and J by 5 bases, with 17 bases between.

J is TRBJ1-3 and V is TRBV19; D is possibly TRBD1 (6 bases). The CDR3 consists of 14 residues. V was shortened by 5 bases and J by 2 bases, with 10 bases between the two germline ends. From germline, CDR1 is LNHDA and CDR2 SQIVND (reference sequence). CDR3 residues: CASSPDRPGNTIYF. DNA for the CDR3: TGTGCCAGTAGTCCAGACAGGCCTGGAAACACCATATATTTT.

This clone was seen only a few times. The V gene is TRBV10-3, the J gene TRBJ2-7; possibly TRBD2 for D (6 bases). V lost 8 bases and J lost 3, with 14 bases in between. The CDR3 runs 13 residues. Germline V gene sequence: CDR1 ENHRY, CDR2 SYGVKD. CDR3 sequence reads: CAIGGTDYYEQYF. As DNA, the CDR3 is TGTGCCATCGGCGGGACGGATTACTACGAGCAGTACTTC.

This rearrangement joins TRBV5-4 to TRBJ2-7; weak D call: TRBD1 (6 bases). This CDR3 region has 14 residues. V was cut by 0 bases and J by 6 bases, with 13 bases left in between. Germline CDR1 SGHNT, CDR2 YYREEE (reference sequence). CDR3 sequence reads: CASSLGGGQGEQYF. CDR3 nucleotides: TGTGCCAGCAGCTTGGGAGGGGGACAAGGCGAGCAGTACTTC.